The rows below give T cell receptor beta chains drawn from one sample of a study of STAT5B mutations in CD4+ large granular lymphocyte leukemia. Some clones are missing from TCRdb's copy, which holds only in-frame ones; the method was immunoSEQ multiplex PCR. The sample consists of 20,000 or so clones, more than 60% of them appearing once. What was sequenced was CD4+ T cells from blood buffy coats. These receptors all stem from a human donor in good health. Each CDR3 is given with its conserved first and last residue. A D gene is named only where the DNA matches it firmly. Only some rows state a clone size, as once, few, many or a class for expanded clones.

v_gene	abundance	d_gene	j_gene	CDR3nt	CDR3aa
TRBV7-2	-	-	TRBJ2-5	TGTGCCAGCAGCTTAGGACTCGGGGGGACCCAGTACTTC	CASSLGLGGTQYF
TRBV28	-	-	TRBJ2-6	TGTGCCAGCAGTCCCCTCTCTGGGGCCAACGTCCTGACTTTC	CASSPLSGANVLTF
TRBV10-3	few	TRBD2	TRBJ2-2	TGTGCCATCAGTGCAAGCGGGATGCCGCGGGGGGAGCTGTTTTTT	CAISASGMPRGELFF
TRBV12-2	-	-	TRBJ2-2	TGTGCAAGTCGCTTAGGCGGGTGGCAGGGGGCGAACACCGGGGAGCTGTTTTTT	CASRLGGWQGANTGELFF
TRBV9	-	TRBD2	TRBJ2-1	TGTGCCAGCAGCGTAGCTAGCGGGGGCTCCGTGTACAATGAGCAGTTCTTC	CASSVASGGSVYNEQFF
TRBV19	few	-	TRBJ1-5	TGTGCCAGTAACGACAGCCCCAATCAGCCCCAGCATTTT	CASNDSPNQPQHF
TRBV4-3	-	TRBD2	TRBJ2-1	TGCGCCAGCAGCCAAGATGGGCGGGGGGGCTCCTACAATGAGCAGTTCTTC	CASSQDGRGGSYNEQFF
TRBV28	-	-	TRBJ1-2	TGTGCCAGCAGTTCGAGACCAGGGAGCTACACCTTC	CASSSRPGSYTF
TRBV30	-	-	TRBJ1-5	TGTGCCTGGAGCAGGGCACCCGATCAGCCCCAGCATTTT	CAWSRAPDQPQHF
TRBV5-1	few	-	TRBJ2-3	TGCGCCAGCAGCCCCGGGTCCAAGACAGATACGCAGTATTTT	CASSPGSKTDTQYF
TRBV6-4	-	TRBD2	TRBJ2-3	TGTGCCAGCAGTGCCCCTCGGGGGGCGGGGGGACGCACAGATACGCAGTATTTT	CASSAPRGAGGRTDTQYF
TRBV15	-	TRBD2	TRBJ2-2	TGTGCCACCAGCCGGGGGGGTTACACCGGGGAGCTGTTTTTT	CATSRGGYTGELFF
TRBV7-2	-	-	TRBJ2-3	TGTGCCAGCAGCTTAAGTCGCTCTAGAACAAATACGCAGTATTTT	CASSLSRSRTNTQYF
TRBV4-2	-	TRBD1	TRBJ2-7	TGTGCCAGCAGCCAACCAGGGGGAGAGGCCTCCTACGAGCAGTACTTC	CASSQPGGEASYEQYF
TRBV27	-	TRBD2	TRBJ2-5	TGTGCCAGCAGTATCACTAGCGGGGGAACGGGGACCCAGTACTTC	CASSITSGGTGTQYF
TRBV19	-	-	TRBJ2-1	TGTGCCAGTAGTTCCCCGGGGCAGACCAATGAGCAGTTCTTC	CASSSPGQTNEQFF
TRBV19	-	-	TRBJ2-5	TGTGCCAGTAGTAACCGTGACAGGCCGCAAGAGACCCAGTACTTC	CASSNRDRPQETQYF
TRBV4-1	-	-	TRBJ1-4	TGCGCCAGCAGCCAAGATGGCACAGGGAATGAAAAACTGTTTTTT	CASSQDGTGNEKLFF
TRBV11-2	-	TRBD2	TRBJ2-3	TGTGCCAGCAGCCCAGGACTAGCGGGAGGAGATACGCAGTATTTT	CASSPGLAGGDTQYF
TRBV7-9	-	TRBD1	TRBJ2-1	TGTGCCAGCAGCTCCCTCAGGGGGTATGAGCAGTTCTTC	CASSSLRGYEQFF
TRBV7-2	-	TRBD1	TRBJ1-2	TGTGCCAGCAGCTTCGTGGGACAGAACTATGGCTACACCTTC	CASSFVGQNYGYTF
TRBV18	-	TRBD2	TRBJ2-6	TGTGCCAGCTCACCCTACGGGGGGGGTTCCGGGGCCAACGTCCTGACTTTC	CASSPYGGGSGANVLTF
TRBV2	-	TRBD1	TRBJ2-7	TGTGCCAGCAGTGAAGGGAAACAGGGGGCCGCCTACGAGCAGTACTTC	CASSEGKQGAAYEQYF
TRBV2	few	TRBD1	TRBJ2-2	TGTGCCAGCAGCCCGGGACAGGGTTACACCGGGGAGCTGTTTTTT	CASSPGQGYTGELFF
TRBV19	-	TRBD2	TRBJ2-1	TGTGCCAGTAGTATGGCCCTCGGGGGGTTTCTCTACAATGAGCAGTTCTTC	CASSMALGGFLYNEQFF
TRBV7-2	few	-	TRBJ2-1	TGTGCCAGCAGCCCTCGGACAGTCGTGGGTGAGCAGTTCTTC	CASSPRTVVGEQFF
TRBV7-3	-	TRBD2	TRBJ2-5	TGTGCCAGCAGCTTAGTCGCTAGCGGGAGAGAGACCCAGTACTTC	CASSLVASGRETQYF
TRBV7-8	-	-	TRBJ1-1	TGTGCCAGCAGCCCCGGGGAGACGAACACTGAAGCTTTCTTT	CASSPGETNTEAFF
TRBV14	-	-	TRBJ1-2	TGTGCCAGCAGTCCAGGGTACCGCTATGGCTACACCTTC	CASSPGYRYGYTF
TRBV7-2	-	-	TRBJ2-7	TGTGCCAGCAGCTTAAGGCGGGCCTACGAGCAGTACTTC	CASSLRRAYEQYF
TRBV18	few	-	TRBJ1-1	TGTGCCAGCTCAGCAGGAACTGGGGCAGAGGGGGGCACTGAAGCTTTCTTT	CASSAGTGAEGGTEAFF
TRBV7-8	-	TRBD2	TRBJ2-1	TGTGCCAGCAGCCCAATTAGCGGGGGGTCCTACAATGAGCAGTTCTTC	CASSPISGGSYNEQFF
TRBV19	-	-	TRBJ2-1	TGTGCCAGTAGTATCACAGGGCTCAATGAGCAGTTCTTC	CASSITGLNEQFF
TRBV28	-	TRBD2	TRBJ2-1	TGTGCCAGCAGTCCGCCGGGACTAGCAGGCAATGAGCAGTTCTTC	CASSPPGLAGNEQFF
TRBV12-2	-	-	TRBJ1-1	TGTGCAAGTCGCTACCTCCCTATACCGACAGCGAGTGAAGCTTTCTTT	CASRYLPIPTASEAFF
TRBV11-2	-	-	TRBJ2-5	TGTGCCAGCAGCTTGGGGTACCAAGAGACCCAGTACTTC	CASSLGYQETQYF
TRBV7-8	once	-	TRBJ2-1	TGTGCCAGCTCCGGCGGGGTGCACAATGAGCAGTTCTTC	CASSGGVHNEQFF
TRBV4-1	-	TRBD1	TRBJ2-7	TGCGCCAGCAGCCACCCCACGGGGACAGGGGACTACGAGCAGTACTTC	CASSHPTGTGDYEQYF
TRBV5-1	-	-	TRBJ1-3	TGCGCCAGCAGCCCGGGACGCCAGGGTGGAAACACCATATATTTT	CASSPGRQGGNTIYF
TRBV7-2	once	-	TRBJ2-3	TGTGCCAGCAGCCCAGGTCCCACAGATACGCAGTATTTT	CASSPGPTDTQYF
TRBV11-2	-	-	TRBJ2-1	TGTGCCAGCAGCGATCTAGCAAAAAATGAGCAGTTCTTC	CASSDLAKNEQFF
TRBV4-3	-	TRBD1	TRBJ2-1	TGCGCCAGCAGCCAAGGGACGACAGGACAGGGAAGGAATGAGCAGTTCTTC	CASSQGTTGQGRNEQFF
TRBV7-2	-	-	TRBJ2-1	TGTGCCAGCAGCCCCGCCCCTCAGAACTACAATGAGCAGTTCTTC	CASSPAPQNYNEQFF